The 20 T cell receptor beta chains below were found in one sample sequenced in a study of blood T cells in healthy people across ages. Next came a second PCR, run for roughly 6 to 11 cycles, which used a sample-barcoded 5' primer along with a J-beta primer mix. MiXCR, run by TCRdb on the 5' RACE reads, gives a single entry per CDR3 protein. The profile shows about 640,000 distinct CDR3 sequences, approximately 40% of them singletons. Sequences were obtained from blood. These receptor sequences come from a man older than 75 in good health.

This clonotype was seen many times. The chain combines TRBV12-3 or TRBV12-4 with TRBJ2-3; 7 bases line up with TRBD1. V was clipped by 6 bases and J by 1 base; unmatched bases: 7. The CDR3 loop spans 15 amino acids. The CDR3 loop reads CASSKNRGGTDTQYF. In DNA form, the CDR3 reads TGTGCCAGCAGCAAAAACAGGGGTGGCACAGATACGCAGTATTTT.

V and J are TRBV20-1 and TRBJ2-7; TRBD2 matches at 9 bases. This CDR3 contains 15 residues. Germline values: CDR1 DFQATT, CDR2 SNEGSKA (reference sequence). The V gene end was trimmed by 2 bases and the J gene end by 4 bases; junction bases not matched to a gene: 9. The CDR3 sequence: CSARPGGGGAYEQYF. CDR3 in DNA: TGCAGTGCTAGACCCGGGGGCGGGGGGGCTTACGAGCAGTACTTC.

This clonotype has a handful of counts. The chain links TRBV6-6 to TRBJ1-2, with 8 positions matching TRBD1. V trimming: 6 bases; J trimming: 8 bases; junction bases outside the gene matches: 8. The length of the CDR3 is 13 residues. CDR1 and CDR2 (germline): MNHNY, SVGAGI (reference sequence). CDR3 region: CASSRTGLEGYTF. CDR3 nucleotide sequence: TGTGCCAGCAGCCGGACAGGGTTAGAAGGCTACACCTTC.

V is TRBV12-3 or TRBV12-4 and J is TRBJ2-5; 8 bases align to TRBD2. V lost 6 bases to trimming and J lost 5 bases; unmatched junction nucleotides: 11. CDR3 length: 15 amino acids. CDR3 protein: CASSLSGSGSETQYF. CDR3 coding DNA: TGTGCCAGCAGCTTGAGCGGGAGTGGGTCGGAGACCCAGTACTTC.

The sample holds a few counts of this clonotype. V usage is TRBV20-1 and J usage is TRBJ2-1; perhaps TRBD1 as D (6 bases). The CDR3 is 13 amino acids. Deletions cut 6 bases from V and 4 bases from J, with 13 bases between. Per the germline V gene, CDR1 is DFQATT and CDR2 is SNEGSKA (reference sequence). Written as DNA, the CDR3 is TGCAGTGCACCAATAGGGGGATACAATGAGCAGTTCTTC. Protein product: CSAPIGGYNEQFF.

This clonotype was picked up a small number of times. The rearrangement links TRBV29-1 to TRBJ1-2; 8 nucleotides line up with TRBD1. The CDR3 consists of 12 residues. In germline, CDR1 is SQVTM, CDR2 ANQGSEA. The CDR3 region is CAHTDRDSGYTF. CDR3 sequence (DNA): TGCGCACATACGGACAGGGACTCTGGCTACACCTTC.

J is TRBJ1-1 and V is TRBV29-1; unclear D gene. From germline, CDR1 is SQVTM and CDR2 ANQGSEA. The CDR3 is made up of 14 amino acids. The germline V and J ends were trimmed by 5 bases and 0 bases, with 13 bases remaining between them. In DNA, the CDR3 is TGCAGCGTTAGCCGGGCCTACATGAACACTGAAGCTTTCTTT. Its protein is CSVSRAYMNTEAFF.

This clonotype was seen more than once but under ten times. This chain links TRBV7-2 with TRBJ2-5; D is possibly TRBD1 (6 bases). Trimming cost V 5 bases and J 5 bases, with 9 bases left between them. The length of the CDR3 is 12 residues. From germline, CDR1 is SGHTA and CDR2 FQGNSA. DNA for the CDR3: TGTGCCAGCAGCCCAGGGGAGGAGACCCAGTACTTC. It translates to CASSPGEETQYF.

CDR3 loop: CAWSQGRVVYEQYF. In nucleotides, the CDR3 is TGTGCCTGGAGTCAGGGTCGAGTGGTCTACGAGCAGTACTTC. V usage is TRBV30 and J usage is TRBJ2-7; a possible D gene is TRBD1 (5 bases). Germline V gives CDR1 GTSNPN, CDR2 SVGIG (reference sequence). Deletions cut 2 bases from V and 3 bases from J, with 14 bases between. The CDR3 totals 14 residues.

This clonotype was picked up a small number of times. The chain combines TRBV25-1 with TRBJ1-4; 9 bases fit TRBD1. Looked up from germline, CDR1 is MGHDK and CDR2 is SYGVNS. Trimming cost V 1 base and J 7 bases; bases outside gene matches: 7. This CDR3 is 16 amino acids long. In DNA form, the CDR3 reads TGTGCCAGCAGTGAATGGGGGACAGGGTCGGCTGAAAAACTGTTTTTT. This codes for CASSEWGTGSAEKLFF.

To note about this clonotype: It may be a read error: a sequence one base away is much more abundant. The J gene is TRBJ2-3, the V gene TRBV27, with D possibly TRBD1 on 5 matching bases. The CDR3 is 15 amino acids. Germline assignment: CDR1 MNHEY and CDR2 SMNVEV (reference sequence). DNA of the CDR3: TGTGCCAGCAGTTTATCGAGACAGAGCACAGATAGGCAGTATTTT. Its translation is CASSLSRQSTDRQYF.

The table lists this clonotype with a few counts. V usage is TRBV5-6 and J usage is TRBJ2-7, with 11 bases matching TRBD1. The J segment lost 7 bases and the V segment lost 3 bases, leaving 12 bases of the junction unmatched. Germline CDR1 reads SGHDT; CDR2 reads YYEEEE. This CDR3 has 16 amino acids. The CDR3 reads CASSYTGTGGLNEQYF. CDR3 bases: TGTGCCAGCAGCTATACCGGGACAGGGGGATTGAATGAGCAGTACTTC. The complete variable domain, with remaining parts taken from reference TRBV5-6 and TRBJ2-7, reads DAGVTQSPTHLIKTRGQQVTLRCSPKSGHDTVSWYQQALGQGPQFIFQYYEEEERQRGNFPDRFSGHQFPNYSSELNVNALLLGDSALYLCASSYTGTGGLNEQYFGPGTRLTVT.

This rearrangement joins TRBV20-1 to TRBJ1-2, with unresolved D. The CDR3 consists of 14 residues. Germline values: CDR1 DFQATT, CDR2 SNEGSKA (reference sequence). Between the trimmed V and J ends, which lost 0 bases and 6 bases, there was a span of 14 bases. CDR3 in amino acids: CSARDQRNNDGYTF. In DNA, the CDR3 is TGCAGTGCTAGAGATCAGCGGAACAACGATGGCTACACCTTC.

A remark on this clonotype: A read error may account for a junction end that differs from germline. The rearrangement joins TRBV7-2 to TRBJ2-6, with 7 positions matching TRBD2. CDR1 SGHTA and CDR2 FQGNSA come from the germline V gene. This CDR3 is built from 17 residues. CDR3 nucleotides: TGTGCCAACAGCTTACATCCTGCGGGGGCTGGGGCCAACGTCCTGACTTTC. Amino acids: CANSLHPAGAGANVLTF.

As to this clonotype: One end of the junction does not line up with germline, which may come from a read error. The chain is built from TRBV6-2 or TRBV6-3 and TRBJ2-4, with 10 positions matching TRBD2. Looked up from germline, CDR1 is MNHEY and CDR2 is SVGEGT. The CDR3 covers 18 residues. The CDR3 protein is CAGSSWASGSKSKDIQYF. CDR3 in DNA: TGTGCCGGCAGTTCGTGGGCTAGCGGGAGTAAGTCCAAAGACATTCAGTACTTC.

This clonotype was detected many times. The chain is built from TRBV24-1 and TRBJ2-4; D could derive from TRBD1 or TRBD2 (5 bases each). Germline V gene lookup returns CDR1 KGHDR and CDR2 SFDVKD. This CDR3 is 15 amino acids long. Trimming stripped 4 bases from V and 4 bases from J, with 13 bases between. As DNA, the CDR3 is TGTGCCACCAGTGACCCACGGGGCGATAAAAACATTCAGTACTTC. This codes for CATSDPRGDKNIQYF.

The chain recombines TRBV6-1 with TRBJ2-2; a weak D match, TRBD2 (6 bases). V dropped 4 bases and J dropped 5 bases, with 17 bases sitting between them. The CDR3 is 16 amino acids. From germline, CDR1 is MNHNS and CDR2 SASEGT. CDR3 amino acids: CASSGGTLLGTGELFF. In DNA form, the CDR3 reads TGTGCCAGCAGTGGCGGGACTCTTTTGGGGACCGGGGAGCTGTTTTTT.

V is TRBV7-2 and J is TRBJ2-5; 7 bases are a match to TRBD1. J lost 2 bases, V lost 5 bases, and 11 bases had no gene match. In germline, CDR1 is SGHTA, CDR2 FQGNSA. This CDR3 has 16 residues. CDR3 DNA sequence: TGTGCCAGCAGCCTCCGGAGACAGGGCACACAAGAGACCCAGTACTTC. Protein product: CASSLRRQGTQETQYF.

This CDR3 is CASIVGGSGANVLTF. The CDR3 DNA is TGTGCCAGCATAGTTGGGGGCTCTGGGGCCAACGTCCTGACTTTC. The chain combines TRBV2 with TRBJ2-6; possibly TRBD1 or TRBD2 for D (5 bases each). The V gene's germline CDR1 is SNHLY and CDR2 FYNNEI. The ends were cut back, 7 bases at V and 0 bases at J, with 10 bases in the middle. The CDR3 loop spans 15 amino acids.

V is TRBV5-6 and J is TRBJ2-3; D is undetermined. Trimming pared 0 bases from V and 4 bases from J, leaving 9 bases between. The length of the CDR3 is 14 residues. CDR1 is SGHDT and CDR2 is YYEEEE in the germline V gene. As DNA, the CDR3 is TGTGCCAGCAGCTTGGGTCCCGTGGCAGATACGCAGTATTTT. Its translation: CASSLGPVADTQYF.